A single sample gave rise to the 4 T cell receptor beta chains below, sequenced in a study of regulatory T cells in long-lasting Graves disease. Described time point: newly diagnosed GD, antithyroid drugs for less than 3 months. TCR sequences were obtained from RNA taken from PBMCs. Arm-PCR of CDR3 regions and iRepertoire HTBI primers were used to build TCR beta libraries. TCRdb fed the multiplex PCR reads into MiXCR, producing one record per CDR3 protein. The table lists around 250,000 distinct CDR3 sequences, around 18% of them singletons. These data also featured in a second study, about T cells in Graves' hyperthyroidism and ophthalmopathy.

This specimen was peripheral blood mononuclear cells (PBMCs), taken at new diagnosis, from a patient treated with antithyroid drugs. These receptors were collected from a woman aged 25 to 39 with Graves disease.

This clonotype was detected many times. V usage is TRBV13 and J usage is TRBJ2-5, with 7 bases identical to TRBD2. The CDR3 totals 15 residues. From germline, CDR1 is PRHDT and CDR2 FYEKMQ (reference sequence). The V and J ends lost 1 base and 5 bases, in that order; junction bases with no gene match: 7. CDR3 loop: CASSLVSGGIETQYF. The CDR3, as DNA: TGTGCCAGCAGCTTAGTTTCCGGGGGGATTGAGACCCAGTACTTC.

This clonotype was observed a few times. The likely explanation is a read error, given a far larger clone one base away. The chain employs TRBV7-9 and TRBJ2-5; D not certain. This CDR3 is 16 amino acids long. Looked up from germline, CDR1 is SEHNR and CDR2 is FQNEAQ (reference sequence). V shed 0 bases and J shed 11 bases, with 22 bases lying between them. CDR3 coding DNA: TGTGCCAGCAGCTTAGCGAGAGGTGGATCCTACAATGAGCAGTACTTC. This gives the protein CASSLARGGSYNEQYF.

V usage is TRBV30 and J usage is TRBJ1-5; TRBD1 is a possible D gene (5 bases). This CDR3 is 15 amino acids long. Trimming took off 0 bases at V and 4 bases at J, with 13 bases between the two ends. Germline V CDR1 and CDR2: GTSNPN, SVGIG (reference sequence). This chain's CDR3 is CAWSVLSGSNQPQHF. The CDR3 DNA follows: TGTGCCTGGAGTGTACTGTCAGGGAGTAATCAGCCCCAGCATTTT.

The CDR3 nucleotides are TGTGCCAGCAGCTTATTAGCGGGAGGGGGAGAGACCCAGTACTTC. Its translation: CASSLLAGGGETQYF. The rearrangement joins TRBV7-9 to TRBJ2-5; 11 positions agree with TRBD2. Germline assignment: CDR1 SEHNR and CDR2 FQNEAQ (reference sequence). V gave up 2 bases and J gave up 4 bases; unmatched junction bases: 3. This CDR3 is 15 amino acids long. The full variable domain, completed using reference TRBV7-9 and TRBJ2-5, is DTGVSQNPRHKITKRGQNVTFRCDPISEHNRLYWYRQTLGQGPEFLTYFQNEAQLEKSRLLSDRFSAERPKGSFSTLEIQRTEQGDSAMYLCASSLLAGGGETQYFGPGTRLLVL.